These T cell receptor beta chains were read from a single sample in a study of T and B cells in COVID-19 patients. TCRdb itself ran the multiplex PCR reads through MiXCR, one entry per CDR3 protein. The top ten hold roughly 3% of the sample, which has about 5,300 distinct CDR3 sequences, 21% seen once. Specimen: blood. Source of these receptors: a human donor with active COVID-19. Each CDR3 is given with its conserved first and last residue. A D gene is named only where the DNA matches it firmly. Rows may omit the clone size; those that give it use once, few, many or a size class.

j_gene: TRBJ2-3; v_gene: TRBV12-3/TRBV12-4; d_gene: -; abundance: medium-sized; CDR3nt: TGTGCCAGCAGTCCCGGCAGGGCAATCGTAACAGATACGCAGTATTTT; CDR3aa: CASSPGRAIVTDTQYF
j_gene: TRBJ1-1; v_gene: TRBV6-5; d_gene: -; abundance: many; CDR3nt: TGTGCCAGCAGCAACCCCGGGTCGCACACTGAAGCTTTCTTT; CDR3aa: CASSNPGSHTEAFF
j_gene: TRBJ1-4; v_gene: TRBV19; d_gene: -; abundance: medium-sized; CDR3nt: TGTGCCAGCTACGGGGCAACTAATGAAAAACTGTTTTTT; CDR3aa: CASYGATNEKLFF
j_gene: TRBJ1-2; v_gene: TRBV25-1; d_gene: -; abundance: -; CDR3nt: TGTGCCAGCAGTGAGCTCCCGGGACTTGACTATGGCTACACCTTC; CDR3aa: CASSELPGLDYGYTF
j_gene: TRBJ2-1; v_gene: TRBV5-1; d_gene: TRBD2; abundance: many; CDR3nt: TGCGCCAGCAGCCTAGTCCCGGGACTAGCGGGGGACAATGAGCAGTTCTTC; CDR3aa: CASSLVPGLAGDNEQFF
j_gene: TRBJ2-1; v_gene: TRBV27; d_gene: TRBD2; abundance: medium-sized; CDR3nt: TGTGCCAGCAGTTTTCTAGCGGGAGAGTACAATGAGCAGTTCTTC; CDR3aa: CASSFLAGEYNEQFF
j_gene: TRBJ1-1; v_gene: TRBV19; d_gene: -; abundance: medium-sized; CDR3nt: TGTGCCAGCCCACGGCGACCGGGACGCCTGGATGCGACTGAAGCTTTCTTT; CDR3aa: CASPRRPGRLDATEAFF
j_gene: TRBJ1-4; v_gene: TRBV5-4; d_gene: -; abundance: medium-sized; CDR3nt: TGTGCCAGCAGCTTGGAGGATGAAAAACTGTTTTTT; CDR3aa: CASSLEDEKLFF
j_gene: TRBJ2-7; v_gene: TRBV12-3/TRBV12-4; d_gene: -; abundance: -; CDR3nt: TGTGCCAGCAGTAAGTTAGACCCACCCTACGAGCAGTACTTC; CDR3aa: CASSKLDPPYEQYF
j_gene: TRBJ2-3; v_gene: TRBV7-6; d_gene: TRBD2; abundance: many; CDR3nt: TGTGCCAGCAGCTTAGGACTAGCGGGGACAGATACGCAGTATTTT; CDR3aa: CASSLGLAGTDTQYF
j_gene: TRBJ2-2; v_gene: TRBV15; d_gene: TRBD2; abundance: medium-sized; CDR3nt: TGTGCCACCAGCAGAGATGCGGGGGACACCGGGGAGCTGTTTTTT; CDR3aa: CATSRDAGDTGELFF
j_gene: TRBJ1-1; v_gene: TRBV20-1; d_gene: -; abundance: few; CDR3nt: TGCAGTGCTAGCCCCGGGGCAATGAACACTGAAGCTTTCTTT; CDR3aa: CSASPGAMNTEAFF
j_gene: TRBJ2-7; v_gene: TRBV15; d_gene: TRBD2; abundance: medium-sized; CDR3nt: TGTGCCACCAGCAGAGGTGGCGGGGGGGCGGAGGAGCAGTACTTC; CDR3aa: CATSRGGGGAEEQYF
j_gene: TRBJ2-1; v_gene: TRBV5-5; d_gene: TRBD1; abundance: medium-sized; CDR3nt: TGTGCCAGCAATAGGGGGCCCCACTACAATGAGCAGTTCTTC; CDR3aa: CASNRGPHYNEQFF
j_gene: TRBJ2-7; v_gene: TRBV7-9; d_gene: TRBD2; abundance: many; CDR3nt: TGTGCCAGCAGCTTAGAACTAGCGGGAGAAGTGGGATACGAGCAGTACTTC; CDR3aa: CASSLELAGEVGYEQYF
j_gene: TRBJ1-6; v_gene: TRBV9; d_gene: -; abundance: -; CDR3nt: TGTGCCAGCAGCGTAGCGGGGGGGCTGAATTCACCCCTCCACTTT; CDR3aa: CASSVAGGLNSPLHF
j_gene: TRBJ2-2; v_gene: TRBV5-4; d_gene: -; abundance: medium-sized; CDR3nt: TGTGCCAGCAGCCAAGGACGTTCCCGGTCGTACGGGGAGCTGTTTTTT; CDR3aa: CASSQGRSRSYGELFF
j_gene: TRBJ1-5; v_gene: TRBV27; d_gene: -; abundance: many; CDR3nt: TGTGCCAGCAGTTTCCGTCGGGCAGGGGTTCAGCCCCAGCATTTT; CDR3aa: CASSFRRAGVQPQHF
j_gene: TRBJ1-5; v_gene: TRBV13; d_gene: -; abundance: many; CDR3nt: TGTGCCAGCAGCTTAAGACGGACACCATCCACCCAGCATTTT; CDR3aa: CASSLRRTPSTQHF
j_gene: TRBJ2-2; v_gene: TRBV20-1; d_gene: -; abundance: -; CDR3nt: TGCAGTGCTAGAGGGCCGGGGAAGACCACCGGGGAGCTGTTTTTT; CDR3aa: CSARGPGKTTGELFF
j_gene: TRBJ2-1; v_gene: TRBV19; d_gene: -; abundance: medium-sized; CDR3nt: TGTGCCAGTTCGCCGTGGATATTTGGGATACTGAAGAATGAGCAGTTCTTC; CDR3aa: CASSPWIFGILKNEQFF
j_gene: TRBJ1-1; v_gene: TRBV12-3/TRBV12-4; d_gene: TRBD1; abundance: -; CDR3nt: TGTGCCAGCGGCCGGGACAGATTAAACACTGAAGCTTTCTTT; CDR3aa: CASGRDRLNTEAFF
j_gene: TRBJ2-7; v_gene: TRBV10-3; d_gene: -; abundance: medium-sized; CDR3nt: TGTGCCATCAGTGGGGGAATCGAGCAGTACTTC; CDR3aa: CAISGGIEQYF
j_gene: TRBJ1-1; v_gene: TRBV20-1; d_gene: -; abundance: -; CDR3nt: TGCAGTGCTAGAAACCCCCTCGGGCTGCGCTTCAGGGGCACTGAAGCTTTCTTT; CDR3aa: CSARNPLGLRFRGTEAFF
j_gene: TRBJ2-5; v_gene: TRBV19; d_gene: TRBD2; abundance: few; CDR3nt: TGTGCCAGTAGTATAGATTCTAGCGGGGCCCAGTACTTC; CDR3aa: CASSIDSSGAQYF
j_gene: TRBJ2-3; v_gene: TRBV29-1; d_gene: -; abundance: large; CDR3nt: TGCAGCGCCTCCTCCGCAGATACGCAGTATTTT; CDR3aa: CSASSADTQYF
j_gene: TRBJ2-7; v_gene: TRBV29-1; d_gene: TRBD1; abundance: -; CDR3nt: TGCAGCGCTTGGACAGGGGCGTACGAGCAGTACTTC; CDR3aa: CSAWTGAYEQYF
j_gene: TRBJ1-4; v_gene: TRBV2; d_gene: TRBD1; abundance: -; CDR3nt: TGTGCCAGCATAGCAAGGACAGGGGGCGGTGAAAAACTGTTTTTT; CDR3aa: CASIARTGGGEKLFF
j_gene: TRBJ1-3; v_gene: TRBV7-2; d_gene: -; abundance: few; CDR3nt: TGTGCCAGCAGCCCCGGGTCGGCAAGGCGCCTGACTGGAAACACCATATATTTT; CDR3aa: CASSPGSARRLTGNTIYF
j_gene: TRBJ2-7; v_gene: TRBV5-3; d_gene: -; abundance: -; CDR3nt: TGTGCCAGCAGCTTCAATGAGCAGTACTTC; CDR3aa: CASSFNEQYF
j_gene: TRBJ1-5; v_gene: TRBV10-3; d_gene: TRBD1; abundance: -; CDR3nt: TGTGCCATCAGCCCGGGACAGGGACATCAGCCCCAGCATTTT; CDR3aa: CAISPGQGHQPQHF
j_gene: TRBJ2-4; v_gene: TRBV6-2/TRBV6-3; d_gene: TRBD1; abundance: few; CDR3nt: TGTGCCAGCAGTTCCGGGACAGGGGCTCAAAACATTCAGTACTTC; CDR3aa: CASSSGTGAQNIQYF
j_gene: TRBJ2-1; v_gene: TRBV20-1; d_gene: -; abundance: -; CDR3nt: TGCAGTGCTTTTGGGGGCGGGGGCCTCGAGCAGTTCTTC; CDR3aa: CSAFGGGGLEQFF
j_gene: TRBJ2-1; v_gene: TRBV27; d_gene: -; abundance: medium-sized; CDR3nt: TGTGCCAGCAGTTTCGAGGGAAGCTCCTACAATGAGCAGTTCTTC; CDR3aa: CASSFEGSSYNEQFF
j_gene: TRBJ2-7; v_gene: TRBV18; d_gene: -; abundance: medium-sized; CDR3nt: TGTGCCAGCTCACCTTCCCAGGTCACCTCTTACGAGCAGTACTTC; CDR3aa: CASSPSQVTSYEQYF
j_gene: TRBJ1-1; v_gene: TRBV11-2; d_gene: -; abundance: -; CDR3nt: TGTGCCAGCAGCTTAGATCCCGGACTTTCGGAAGCTTTCTTT; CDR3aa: CASSLDPGLSEAFF
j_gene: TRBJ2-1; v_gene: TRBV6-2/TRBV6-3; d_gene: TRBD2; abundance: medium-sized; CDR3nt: TGTGCCAGCAGTGCAACCTTAGCGGGGGTTCCATACAATGAGCAGTTCTTC; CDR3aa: CASSATLAGVPYNEQFF
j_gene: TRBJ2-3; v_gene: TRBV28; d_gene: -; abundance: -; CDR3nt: TGTGCCAGCAGCCGCCAGATAACAGATACGCAGTATTTT; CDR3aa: CASSRQITDTQYF
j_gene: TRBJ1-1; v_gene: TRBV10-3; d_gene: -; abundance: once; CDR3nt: TGTGCCATCAGGGACGGTAACACTGAAGCTTTCTTT; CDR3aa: CAIRDGNTEAFF
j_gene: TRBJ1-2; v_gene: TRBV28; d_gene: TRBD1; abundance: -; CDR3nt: TGTGCCAGCAGTTCATGGGACAGGCGCTCCAACTATGGCTACACCTTC; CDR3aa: CASSSWDRRSNYGYTF
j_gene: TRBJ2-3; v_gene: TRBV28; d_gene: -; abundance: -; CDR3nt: TGTGCCAGCAGTTCTTTGCTAGGAACGCAGTATTTT; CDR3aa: CASSSLLGTQYF
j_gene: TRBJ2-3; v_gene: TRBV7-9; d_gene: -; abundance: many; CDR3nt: TGTGCCAGCAGCTGGGGGGAAGCCCTTAGCACAGATACGCAGTATTTT; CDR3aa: CASSWGEALSTDTQYF
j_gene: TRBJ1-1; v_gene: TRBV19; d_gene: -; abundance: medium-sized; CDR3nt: TGTGCCAGTAGTATAGAACAGGGGAACACTGAAGCTTTCTTT; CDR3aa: CASSIEQGNTEAFF
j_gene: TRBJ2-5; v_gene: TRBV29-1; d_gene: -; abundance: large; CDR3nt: TGCAGCGTGGAACCGGGGGGCGCGAAGACCCAGTACTTC; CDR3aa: CSVEPGGAKTQYF
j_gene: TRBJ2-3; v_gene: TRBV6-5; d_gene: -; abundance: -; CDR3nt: TGTGCCAGCAGTTACGGGGGAACTAGCACAGATACGCAGTATTTT; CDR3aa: CASSYGGTSTDTQYF
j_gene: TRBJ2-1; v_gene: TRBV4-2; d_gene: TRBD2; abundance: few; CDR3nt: TGTGCCAGCAGCCAACCCGGGACTAGTCTAAGGGAGCAGTTCTTC; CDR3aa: CASSQPGTSLREQFF
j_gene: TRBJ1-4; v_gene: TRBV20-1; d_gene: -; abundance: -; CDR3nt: TGCAGTGCTGGGGGGGGTGAGCATAATGAAAAACTGTTTTTT; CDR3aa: CSAGGGEHNEKLFF
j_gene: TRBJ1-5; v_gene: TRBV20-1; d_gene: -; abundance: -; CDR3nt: TGCAGTGCTAGAGATGGCGGCTATAGCAATCAGCCCCAGCATTTT; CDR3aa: CSARDGGYSNQPQHF
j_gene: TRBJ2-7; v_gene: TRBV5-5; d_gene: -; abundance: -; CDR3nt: TGTGCCAGCAGCTTGGAGCCAGCGGCGAACACCGGGGCCGATCCCTCCTACGAGCAGTACTTC; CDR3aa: CASSLEPAANTGADPSYEQYF
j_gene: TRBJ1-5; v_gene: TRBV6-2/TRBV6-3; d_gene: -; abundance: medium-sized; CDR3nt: TGTGCCAGCAGTCCCCGTTGGGGGGCTCAGCCCCAGCATTTT; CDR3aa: CASSPRWGAQPQHF
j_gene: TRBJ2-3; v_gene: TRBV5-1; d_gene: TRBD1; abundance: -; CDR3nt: TGCGCCAGCAGCCGGGATCAGGGGGCAGATACGCAGTATTTT; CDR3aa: CASSRDQGADTQYF
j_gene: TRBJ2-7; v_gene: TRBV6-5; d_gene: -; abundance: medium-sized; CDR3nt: TGTGCCAGCAGTTACTCGGGCAGGGCGCTCTCCTACGAGCAGTACTTC; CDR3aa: CASSYSGRALSYEQYF